This T cell receptor (beta chain) was observed in a study of CD8 T cells in ankylosing spondylitis. This clonotype was detected many times. What it recognizes is unknown. Germline V gene data show CDR1 as DFQATT and CDR2 as SNEGSKA (reference sequence). Germline trimming cut 5 bases from V and 5 bases from J; bases unmatched to any gene: 5. This CDR3 spans 13 amino acids. The study, taken as a whole, reports: Relatively rare in peripheral blood, disease-linked clones were also CD8+. Some motif variants were previously reported in reactive arthritis synovial fluid and blood. Matched synovial fluid from ankylosing spondylitis patients was reported to be enriched for disease-linked clones.

Generation of TCR beta libraries employed quantitative 5'-RACE incorporating molecular barcodes. A single record per CDR3 protein comes from TCRdb applying MiXCR to the 5' RACE reads. The table lists some 140,000 distinct CDR3 sequences, about 7% of them singletons. Sequences were obtained from blood, either unsorted or a sorted T cell fraction (not recorded which). The receptor was derived from a female donor with ankylosing spondylitis or in good health (not recorded which). The chain couples TRBV20-1 to TRBJ2-2, with TRBD1 identical over 7 bases. The CDR3 loop is CSALSRGTGELFF. In DNA form, the CDR3 reads TGCAGTGCTCTTAGCAGGGGGACCGGGGAGCTGTTTTTT.